This T cell receptor beta chain was observed in a study of blood T cell repertoires in COVID-19. On the study more broadly: The United States, Italy and Spain supplied acute and convalescent COVID-19 samples.

The protocol was immunoSEQ multiplex PCR, while the TCRdb copy is restricted to in-frame clones and leaves out a portion. Of hundreds of thousands of clones in the sample, about 83% are singletons; the top ten hold just under 7.5%. Per germline, CDR1 WSHSY and CDR2 SAAADI. The CDR3 loop spans 15 amino acids. V gave up 6 bases and J gave up 4 bases; unmatched junction bases: 7. The receptor comes from a woman in her 50s with acute or convalescent COVID-19. Sequencing input: peripheral blood. The chain combines TRBV10-2 with TRBJ1-3; 9 bases are shared with TRBD1. The CDR3 DNA sequence: TGCGCCAGCAGGAAAACAGGGGGCCTCGGAAACACCATATATTTT. This encodes CASRKTGGLGNTIYF.